This entry concerns a single T cell receptor (beta chain). This clonotype appeared a few times. The clone's antigen remains unknown. Per-base quality was not reported, and no clone a single base away is much larger than it. This entry is derived from a study of identical twins (dated by TCRdb to the mid-2010s). General notes on the study: The study deep-sequenced TCR alpha and beta repertoires from monozygotic twins, unrelated adults of various ages and cord blood to test whether fetal clonotypes persist. To rule out contamination, the twin experiments were replicated at different times with different library preparation protocols.

All donors were healthy Caucasians. Using Miltenyi CD45RO+ enrichment and human naive T-cell isolation kits, memory (CD45RO+) and naive T cells were isolated from PBMC. Overall study outcomes, separate from this receptor: A weaker excess of twin sharing was found in beta out-of-frame sequences because the signal-to-noise ratio was lowered by fewer shared sequences. Compared with coincidental sharing between unrelated individuals, an excess of low generation-probability sequences was observed among out-of-frame TCR alpha sequences shared between twins. Conclusions relied on cross-sectional statistical analysis, since the same donors could not be followed over many years. Out-of-frame TCR alpha sharing in monozygotic twins was systematically underestimated by recombination models, whereas sharing between unrelated individuals was in agreement with the recombination models. Zero-insertion analyses could be partly confounded by invariant T cells such as MAIT and iNKT, though diverse VJ usage argued against such confounding for most clonotypes. Abundant cord blood beta clonotypes had fewer insertions, young adult naive repertoires showed a similar but weaker trend, and memory repertoires showed no such trend.

CDR1 and CDR2 were assigned from the germline V gene as MNHNS and SASEGT. Trimming leaves V shorter by 2 bases and J shorter by 4 bases, with the junction holding 6 bases beyond the gene matches. The CDR3 has 17 amino acids, counting the end cysteine and phenylalanine. CDR3 DNA only is kept here, 51 bases in frame from base 1. The library was generated by 5' RACE. Sequencing instrument: Illumina HiSeq 2000. A universal primer binding site was added through template switching, and the final cDNA carried a unique molecular identifier so that TCR cDNA molecules could be counted accurately. Specific primers in the conserved constant-segment region were used to synthesize first-strand cDNA for TCR alpha and beta chains. To control for contamination, every cDNA library was double barcoded, receiving both a SMART-Mk sample barcode and Illumina barcodes. TruSeq adapter sequences and Illumina sample barcodes were added in two successive PCR steps. TCR alpha and beta cDNA libraries were sequenced on the Illumina HiSeq platform with custom primers. Under the source paper's analysis protocol: MiGEC processed the raw reads to extract unique molecular identifiers, while MiXCR was used to determine the CDR3 positions. Recombination models were inferred per individual with the repgenHMM and IGoR tools using an EM algorithm. Shared clonotypes were analyzed with the tcR package in R, and sharing was normalized by the product of cloneset sizes. Out-of-frame nonproductive sequences were analyzed to study raw recombination free of thymic and clonal selection effects. TCRdb trimmed public reads at Q25 via fastp, called clones via MiXCR and kept in-frame beta chains. A single entry per CDR3 protein holds the most common genes and DNA from its merged rows. TCRdb, rather than the study authors, made the V and J calls. This sample comprises hundreds of thousands of distinct CDR3 sequences, 9.4% of them detected only once. 5% to 6% of the sample is taken by the ten largest.

In this chain, TRBV6-1 is recombined with TRBJ2-2, with TRBD2 identical over 11 junction bases. The sequenced sample was memory (CD45RO+) T cells sorted from blood. Interpreted using the paper, the cell subset or site label stands for: CD45RO+ enriched T cells. The source is a woman between 18 and 29 years old in good health. The CDR3 in this case is CASSELAGGRGTGELFF. The nucleotides read TGTGCCAGCAGTGAACTAGCGGGAGGCCGTGGCACCGGGGAGCTGTTTTTT.